Presented here are 21 T cell receptor beta chains from one specimen sequenced in a study of blood T cell repertoires in COVID-19. The assay was immunoSEQ multiplex PCR, and TCRdb's table has in-frame clones only and misses some. The data hold hundreds of thousands of clones, with about 88% observed a single time. The specimen sequenced was peripheral blood. These receptor sequences come from a middle-aged man with acute or convalescent COVID-19.

V is TRBV6-6 and J is TRBJ1-5, with D perhaps matching TRBD1 (6 bases). The V end lost 4 bases, the J end lost 6 bases, and 10 bases lay between the germline ends. Germline loops: CDR1 MNHNY, CDR2 SVGAGI (reference sequence). The CDR3 spans 13 residues. DNA for the CDR3: TGTGCCAGCAGTTGGGGACAAGCTCAGCCCCAGCATTTT. Translating gives CASSWGQAQPQHF.

V usage is TRBV13 and J usage is TRBJ1-4; maybe TRBD1 (6 bases). CDR1 is PRHDT, CDR2 FYEKMQ, per germline (reference sequence). The CDR3 is 15 amino acids. V was pared by 5 bases and J by 8 bases, with 18 bases between. The CDR3 DNA reads as TGTGCCAGCAGCCTCGAGGGGGGGGCAGACGAAAAACTGTTTTTT. Residues: CASSLEGGADEKLFF. The full variable domain, completed using reference TRBV13 and TRBJ1-4, is AAGVIQSPRHLIKEKRETATLKCYPIPRHDTVYWYQQGPGQDPQFLISFYEKMQSDKGSIPDRFSAQQFSDYHSELNMSSLELGDSALYFCASSLEGGADEKLFFGSGTQLSVL.

The chain combines TRBV18 with TRBJ1-1; a weak D match, TRBD1 (6 bases). The CDR3 length is 14 residues. V dropped 2 bases and J dropped 6 bases, with 13 bases sitting between them. The germline V gene has CDR1 KGHSH and CDR2 LQKENI. CDR3 amino acids: CASSPADRSAEAFF. In DNA, the CDR3 is TGTGCCAGCTCACCAGCAGACAGGTCGGCTGAAGCTTTCTTT.

In this sample, this clone turned up a few times. The chain is built from TRBV10-3 and TRBJ1-6; D is undetermined. V was clipped by 0 bases and J by 3 bases, with 9 bases between them. The CDR3 extends over 16 amino acids. Per the germline V gene, CDR1 is ENHRY and CDR2 is SYGVKD. CDR3 nucleotide sequence: TGTGCCATCAGTGAGTCGGGAGGAAACTATAATTCACCCCTCCACTTT. Its translation: CAISESGGNYNSPLHF.

This rearrangement joins TRBV7-2 to TRBJ2-2, with TRBD2 matching over 9 bases. In germline, CDR1 is SGHTA, CDR2 FQGNSA. This CDR3 comprises 16 residues. Trimming took 2 bases from V and 6 from J; bases not matched to a gene: 7. The CDR3 DNA reads TGTGCCAGCAGCTTAATTCTAGCGGGACTGGCCGGGGAGCTGTTTTTT. This gives the protein CASSLILAGLAGELFF.

This rearrangement joins TRBV9 to TRBJ1-1; no definite D call. Per the germline V gene, CDR1 is SGDLS and CDR2 is YYNGEE. V was trimmed by 0 bases and J by 4 bases, leaving 7 bases between them. This CDR3 has 13 amino acids. The CDR3 nucleotides read TGTGCCAGCAGCGTAGACTACACCACTGAAGCTTTCTTT. The encoded protein is CASSVDYTTEAFF.

This CDR3 reads CASSLSREETQYF. In DNA form, the CDR3 reads TGTGCCAGCAGCTTATCCAGGGAAGAGACCCAGTACTTC. The chain is built from TRBV7-6 and TRBJ2-5, with D perhaps matching TRBD1 (5 bases). The germline V gene encodes CDR1 SGHVS and CDR2 FNYEAQ. The CDR3 spans 13 residues. V was pared by 2 bases and J by 3 bases, with 7 bases between. The full variable domain, rest sourced from reference TRBV7-6 and TRBJ2-5, is GAGVSQSPRYKVTKRGQDVALRCDPISGHVSLYWYRQALGQGPEFLTYFNYEAQQDKSGLPNDRFSAERPEGSISTLTIQRTEQRDSAMYRCASSLSREETQYFGPGTRLLVL.

This chain uses TRBV7-9 with TRBJ1-2, with D uncertain. The length of the CDR3 is 13 residues. From germline, CDR1 is SEHNR and CDR2 FQNEAQ (reference sequence). V was trimmed by 5 bases and J by 5 bases, leaving 12 bases between them. The DNA for the CDR3 is TGTGCCAGCAGCCCTACCCGGGTATATGGCTACACCTTC. It codes for CASSPTRVYGYTF.

This chain joins TRBV10-3 and TRBJ2-5; the D gene is possibly TRBD2 (5 bases). CDR3 size: 12 residues. Looked up from germline, CDR1 is ENHRY and CDR2 is SYGVKD. V was pared by 9 bases and J by 4 bases, with 12 bases between. The CDR3: CAIRGVGETQYF. The CDR3 region has the DNA TGTGCCATACGGGGTGTCGGAGAGACCCAGTACTTC.

The V call is TRBV19, the J call TRBJ1-2; D remains unclear. Trimming shortened V by 2 bases and J by 7 bases, and 17 bases separated the two germline ends. CDR1 is LNHDA, CDR2 SQIVND, per germline (reference sequence). The CDR3 runs 15 residues. The CDR3 sequence is CASSIFPPGLLGYTF. CDR3 DNA: TGTGCCAGTAGTATATTTCCCCCAGGCCTCCTTGGCTACACCTTC.

This sequence joins TRBV4-1 and TRBJ2-5; 10 bases match TRBD2. Germline V gene sequence: CDR1 MGHRA, CDR2 YSYEKL. Losses at the gene ends were 3 bases for V and 1 base for J; bases not matched to a gene: 5. The CDR3 runs 16 residues. The DNA of the CDR3 is TGCGCCAGCAGCCAGGAAGCTAGCGGGGGCCAAGAGACCCAGTACTTC. It yields the protein CASSQEASGGQETQYF.

V and J are TRBV5-1 and TRBJ1-4, with unresolved D. V lost 3 bases and J lost 7, with 13 bases in between. There are 14 residues in the CDR3. From germline, CDR1 is SGHRS and CDR2 YFSETQ. The CDR3 spells CASSSALDGEKLFF. CDR3 in DNA: TGCGCCAGCAGCTCGGCCCTAGACGGTGAAAAACTGTTTTTT.

V is TRBV5-1 and J is TRBJ2-5; the D gene is possibly TRBD1 (5 bases). Per germline, CDR1 SGHRS and CDR2 YFSETQ. This CDR3 comprises 16 residues. With 0 bases removed from V and 4 bases from J, the gap between germline ends came to 16 bases. CDR3 DNA: TGCGCCAGCAGCTTGGACCGCGGCAGGGTGGTAGAGACCCAGTACTTC. The encoded protein is CASSLDRGRVVETQYF. Full variable domain (outside the CDR3, taken from reference TRBV5-1 and TRBJ2-5): KAGVTQTPRYLIKTRGQQVTLSCSPISGHRSVSWYQQTPGQGLQFLFEYFSETQRNKGNFPGRFSGRQFSNSRSEMNVSTLELGDSALYLCASSLDRGRVVETQYFGPGTRLLVL.

This clone came up a few times. The CDR3 region has the DNA TGTGCCAGCAGCGTAGCAGCCTACAATGAGCAGTTCTTC. Amino acid sequence: CASSVAAYNEQFF. The rearrangement joins TRBV9 to TRBJ2-1; D is undetermined. This CDR3 is built from 13 residues. Between the trimmed V and J ends, which lost 0 bases and 2 bases, there was a span of 3 bases. Germline V gives CDR1 SGDLS, CDR2 YYNGEE. Variable domain in full (rest from reference TRBV9 and TRBJ2-1): DSGVTQTPKHLITATGQRVTLRCSPRSGDLSVYWYQQSLDQGLQFLIQYYNGEERAKGNILERFSAQQFPDLHSELNLSSLELGDSALYFCASSVAAYNEQFFGPGTRLTVL.

V usage is TRBV19 and J usage is TRBJ1-2; no definite D call. Trimming took off 1 base at V and 2 bases at J, with 5 bases between the two ends. There are 13 residues in the CDR3. Germline CDR1 LNHDA, CDR2 SQIVND (reference sequence). For the CDR3, the DNA is TGTGCCAGTAGTATAGCACAGAACTATGGCTACACCTTC. This gives the protein CASSIAQNYGYTF. Full variable domain (remainder filled in from reference TRBV19 and TRBJ1-2): DGGITQSPKYLFRKEGQNVTLSCEQNLNHDAMYWYRQDPGQGLRLIYYSQIVNDFQKGDIAEGYSVSREKKESFPLTVTSAQKNPTAFYLCASSIAQNYGYTFGSGTRLTVV.

This clone is a singleton in its sample. The rearrangement joins TRBV19 to TRBJ2-5; possible D gene TRBD2, 7 bases. Per germline, CDR1 LNHDA and CDR2 SQIVND (reference sequence). The ends were cut back, 7 bases at V and 2 bases at J, with 11 bases in the middle. CDR3 length: 13 residues. CDR3 in amino acids: CASKEGGQETQYF. CDR3 bases: TGTGCCAGTAAGGAGGGGGGGCAAGAGACCCAGTACTTC.

The rearrangement joins TRBV19 to TRBJ1-1, with 7 bases matching TRBD1. The ends lost 7 bases at V and 0 bases at J; junction bases unmatched: 5. Germline values: CDR1 LNHDA, CDR2 SQIVND (reference sequence). The CDR3 spans 14 residues. The DNA for the CDR3 is TGTGCCAGTAATCGTGGACAGGTGAACACTGAAGCTTTCTTT. The encoded protein is CASNRGQVNTEAFF.

V gene TRBV30 combines with J gene TRBJ1-3; D remains ambiguous. Germline values: CDR1 GTSNPN, CDR2 SVGIG (reference sequence). Trimming stripped 2 bases from V and 0 bases from J, with 8 bases between. CDR3 size: 14 residues. The CDR3 protein is CAWSSGYSGNTIYF. Here the CDR3 DNA reads TGTGCCTGGAGTTCCGGGTACTCTGGAAACACCATATATTTT.

This chain joins TRBV11-2 and TRBJ2-2, with 9 bases fitting TRBD2. Germline-derived CDR1 and CDR2 are SGHAT and FQNNGV. Unmatched junction bases numbered 5, after V lost 0 bases and J lost 3 bases. The CDR3 loop spans 17 amino acids. CDR3 residues: CASSLDFSGRYTGELFF. In DNA form, the CDR3 reads TGTGCCAGCAGCTTAGATTTCAGCGGGAGGTACACCGGGGAGCTGTTTTTT. Full variable domain (remainder filled in from reference TRBV11-2 and TRBJ2-2): EAGVAQSPRYKIIEKRQSVAFWCNPISGHATLYWYQQILGQGPKLLIQFQNNGVVDDSQLPKDRFSAERLKGVDSTLKIQPAKLEDSAVYLCASSLDFSGRYTGELFFGEGSRLTVL.

The CDR3 DNA sequence: TGTGCCAGCAGCGTCCTCGGGACAGGGGGAACTATGAACACTGAAGCTTTCTTT. Its translation: CASSVLGTGGTMNTEAFF. J is TRBJ1-1 and V is TRBV4-2; the match to TRBD1 covers 11 bases. The trim removed 5 bases at V and 0 bases at J, leaving 11 bases unmatched. CDR1 LGHNA and CDR2 YNFKEQ come from the germline V gene. This CDR3 region has 18 residues.

The CDR3 nucleotides read TGTGCCAGCAGCTTAGGACAGGGATATGGCTACACCTTC. It yields the protein CASSLGQGYGYTF. The V call is TRBV11-3, the J call TRBJ1-2, with 7 nucleotides matching TRBD1. Germline V gives CDR1 SGHNT, CDR2 YENEEA. The ends lost 1 base at V and 5 bases at J; junction bases unmatched: 1. The CDR3 length is 13 residues.